This TCR beta chain comes out of a study of T-cell reconstitution after alpha-beta-depleted transplantation in children. This clonotype was seen many times. Its specificity is unknown. Researchers prepared the TCRbeta library using unique molecular identifiers, the study reports. TCRdb re-called the PCR reads through MiXCR, storing one row per CDR3 protein. The sample has hundreds of thousands of distinct CDR3 sequences, less than 15% seen once. CDR1 and CDR2 (germline): SQVTM, ANQGSEA. Deletions cut 4 bases from V and 1 base from J, with 16 bases between. There are 16 residues in the CDR3. Study-wide findings and caveats: Most T-cell counts and diversity one year after the transplant came from T cells that were newly produced. Alpha-beta T cells about two months after transplant reportedly derived from several hundred expanded graft clones. Some patients' high day-60 TCRbeta diversity was attributed to recipient cells surviving conditioning.

The clonotype comes from a girl aged 2 to 10 with congenital amegakaryocytic thrombocytopenia, due to receive a stem cell transplant. Specimen: PBMCs, collected before TCRalphabeta/CD19-depleted stem cell transplant. The J gene is TRBJ2-2, the V gene TRBV29-1; D is perhaps TRBD1 (5 bases). The chain's CDR3 is CSVGAPAGLNTGELFF. CDR3 sequence (DNA): TGCAGCGTTGGGGCCCCGGCAGGGTTGAACACCGGGGAGCTGTTTTTT.